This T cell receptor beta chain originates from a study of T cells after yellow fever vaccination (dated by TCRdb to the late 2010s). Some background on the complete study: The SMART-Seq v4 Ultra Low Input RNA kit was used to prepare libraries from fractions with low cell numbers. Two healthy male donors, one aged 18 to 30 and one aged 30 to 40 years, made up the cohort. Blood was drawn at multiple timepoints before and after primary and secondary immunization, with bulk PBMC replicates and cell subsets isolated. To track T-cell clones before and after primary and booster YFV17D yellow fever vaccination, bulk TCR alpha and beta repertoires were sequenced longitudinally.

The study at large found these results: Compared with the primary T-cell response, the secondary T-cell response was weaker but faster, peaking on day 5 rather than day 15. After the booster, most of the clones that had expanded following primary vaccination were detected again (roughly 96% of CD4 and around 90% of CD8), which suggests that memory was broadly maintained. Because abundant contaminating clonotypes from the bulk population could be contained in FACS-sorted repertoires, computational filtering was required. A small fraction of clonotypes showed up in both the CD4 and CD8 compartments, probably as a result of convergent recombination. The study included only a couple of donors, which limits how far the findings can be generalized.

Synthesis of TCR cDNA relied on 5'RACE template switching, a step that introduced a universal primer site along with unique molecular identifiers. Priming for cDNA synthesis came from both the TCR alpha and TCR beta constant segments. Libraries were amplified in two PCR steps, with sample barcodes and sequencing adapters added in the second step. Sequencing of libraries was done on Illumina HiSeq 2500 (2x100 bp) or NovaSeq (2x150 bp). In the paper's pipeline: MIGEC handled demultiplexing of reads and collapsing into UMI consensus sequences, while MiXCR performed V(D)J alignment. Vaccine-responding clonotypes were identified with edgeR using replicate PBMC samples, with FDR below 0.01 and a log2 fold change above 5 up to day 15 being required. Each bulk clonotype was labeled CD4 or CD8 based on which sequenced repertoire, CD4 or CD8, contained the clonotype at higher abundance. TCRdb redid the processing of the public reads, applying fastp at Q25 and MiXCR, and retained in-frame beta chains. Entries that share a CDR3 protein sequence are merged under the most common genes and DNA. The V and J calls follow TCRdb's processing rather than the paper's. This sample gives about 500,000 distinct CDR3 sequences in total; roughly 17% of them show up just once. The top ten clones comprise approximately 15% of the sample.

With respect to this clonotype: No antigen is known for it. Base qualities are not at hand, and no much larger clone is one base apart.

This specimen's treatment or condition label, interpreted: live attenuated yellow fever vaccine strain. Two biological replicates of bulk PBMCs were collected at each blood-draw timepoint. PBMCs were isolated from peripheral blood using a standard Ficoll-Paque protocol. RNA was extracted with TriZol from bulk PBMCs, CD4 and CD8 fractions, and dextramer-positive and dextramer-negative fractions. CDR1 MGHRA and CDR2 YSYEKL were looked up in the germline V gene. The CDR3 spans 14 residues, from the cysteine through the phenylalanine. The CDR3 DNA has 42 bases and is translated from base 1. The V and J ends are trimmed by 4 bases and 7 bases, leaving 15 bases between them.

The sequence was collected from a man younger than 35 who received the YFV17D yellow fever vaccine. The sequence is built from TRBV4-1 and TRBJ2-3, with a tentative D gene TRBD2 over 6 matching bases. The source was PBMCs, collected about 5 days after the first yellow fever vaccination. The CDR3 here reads CASSPRDFQYTQYF. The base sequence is TGCGCCAGCAGCCCCCGGGACTTTCAATATACGCAGTATTTT.